These T cell receptor beta chains were read from a single sample in a study of T-cell reconstitution after alpha-beta-depleted transplantation in children. TCRdb called the PCR reads again in MiXCR, with one record for every CDR3 protein. This sample has around 960,000 distinct CDR3 sequences, with about 29% found just once. This sample comprised PBMCs, mostly from graft donor cells, obtained 360 days after TCRalphabeta/CD19-depleted stem cell transplant. Receptors were obtained from a boy less than two years old who had a stem cell transplant for SCID, so the T cells may come from the graft donor. CDR3s include the opening cysteine and the closing phenylalanine or tryptophan. A D gene is named only where the DNA matches it firmly. Not all rows give a size; the values are once, few, many and, for expanded clones, a class.

TRBV29-1	once	NA	TRBJ2-1	CSVDLGQGGRNEQFF	TGCAGCGTTGATTTAGGCCAGGGCGGAAGAAATGAGCAGTTCTTC
TRBV29-1	NA	NA	TRBJ1-2	CSVPGMGNYGYTF	TGCAGCGTCCCAGGGATGGGGAACTATGGCTACACCTTC
TRBV4-1	NA	NA	TRBJ1-3	CASSQESVDSSGNTIYF	TGCGCCAGCAGCCAAGAGTCAGTGGACAGCTCTGGAAACACCATATATTTT
TRBV12-3/TRBV12-4	many	NA	TRBJ2-1	CASSRGNEQFF	TGTGCCAGCAGTAGGGGGAATGAGCAGTTCTTC
TRBV6-2/TRBV6-3	few	TRBD2	TRBJ2-5	CASSSTPFTSGGQETQYF	TGTGCCAGCAGTTCCACGCCCTTCACTAGCGGGGGCCAAGAGACCCAGTACTTC
TRBV4-2	NA	TRBD1	TRBJ1-2	CASSQQQGANYGYTF	TGTGCCAGCAGCCAGCAGCAGGGGGCGAACTATGGCTACACCTTC
TRBV2	NA	TRBD1	TRBJ1-1	CASSSEGAKNTEAFF	TGTGCCAGCAGTTCGGAGGGGGCGAAGAACACTGAAGCTTTCTTT
TRBV5-6	few	NA	TRBJ1-6	CASSLMQDNSPLHF	TGTGCCAGCAGCTTGATGCAGGATAATTCACCCCTCCACTTT
TRBV29-1	NA	NA	TRBJ2-5	CSVQGQQETQYF	TGCAGCGTCCAAGGACAGCAAGAGACCCAGTACTTC
TRBV7-8	few	TRBD1	TRBJ1-4	CASSPMDRETQEKLFF	TGTGCCAGCAGCCCGATGGACAGGGAAACTCAGGAAAAACTGTTTTTT
TRBV4-1	few	NA	TRBJ2-5	CASSQVSEFTETQYF	TGCGCCAGCAGCCAAGTATCAGAGTTCACAGAGACCCAGTACTTC
TRBV7-9	NA	TRBD1	TRBJ2-7	CASSPRDRGEQYF	TGTGCCAGCTCGCCGAGGGACAGGGGCGAGCAGTACTTC
TRBV6-1	NA	NA	TRBJ2-1	CASSNQGRRGEQFF	TGTGCCAGCAGTAATCAGGGGCGGCGCGGTGAGCAGTTCTTC
TRBV29-1	NA	NA	TRBJ1-5	CSVVGGAGQPQHF	TGCAGCGTTGTTGGGGGGGCAGGGCAGCCCCAGCATTTT
TRBV4-3	NA	TRBD2	TRBJ2-3	CASSQETSADLTDTQYF	TGCGCCAGCAGCCAAGAAACTAGCGCGGACCTCACAGATACGCAGTATTTT
TRBV12-3/TRBV12-4	NA	NA	TRBJ2-3	CASSYSISTDTQYF	TGTGCCAGCAGTTATAGCATCTCCACAGATACGCAGTATTTT
TRBV12-3/TRBV12-4	NA	NA	TRBJ2-1	CASRSQGTGEQFF	TGTGCCAGCAGGTCACAGGGTACAGGGGAGCAGTTCTTC
TRBV5-1	NA	NA	TRBJ2-1	CASSPRGTGSSYNEQFF	TGCGCCAGCAGCCCGAGAGGTACGGGGAGCTCCTACAATGAGCAGTTCTTC
TRBV4-2	NA	NA	TRBJ2-5	CASSQDMTRQETQYF	TGTGCCAGCAGCCAAGATATGACTAGACAAGAGACCCAGTACTTC
TRBV7-2	few	NA	TRBJ2-3	CASSSYMGTDTQYF	TGTGCCAGCAGCTCCTACATGGGGACAGATACGCAGTATTTT